The 13 T cell receptor beta chains below come from one sample, sequenced in a study of OX40 agonist ivuxolimab in advanced cancers. Data came from immunoSEQ multiplex PCR; TCRdb stores just in-frame clones and leaves some out. The table shows 75,000 to 100,000 clones, with around nine tenths occurring only once. Sequenced here: CD4+ or CD8+ T cells sorted from blood, sampled in a trial of the OX40 agonist ivuxolimab. The receptor source for this set is an adult with an advanced solid tumor such as melanoma, head and neck, liver or kidney cancer.

The chain carries TRBV19 and TRBJ2-7; 8 positions match TRBD2. Per the germline V gene, CDR1 is LNHDA and CDR2 is SQIVND (reference sequence). The CDR3 runs 11 residues. V gave up 10 bases and J gave up 6 bases; unmatched junction bases: 5. The CDR3 DNA sequence: TGTGCCACTCCGGGGGGGGCCGAGCAGTACTTC. This gives the protein CATPGGAEQYF. The full variable domain, in which reference TRBV19 and TRBJ2-7 provide the parts outside the CDR3, is DGGITQSPKYLFRKEGQNVTLSCEQNLNHDAMYWYRQDPGQGLRLIYYSQIVNDFQKGDIAEGYSVSREKKESFPLTVTSAQKNPTAFYLCATPGGAEQYFGPGTRLTVT.

The chain recombines TRBV5-1 with TRBJ2-5; 8 bases line up with TRBD1. The V gene end was trimmed by 4 bases and the J gene end by 0 bases; junction bases not matched to a gene: 11. The CDR3 covers 17 residues. Per germline, CDR1 SGHRS and CDR2 YFSETQ. CDR3 loop: CASSPQEGQANQETQYF. For the CDR3, the DNA is TGCGCCAGCAGCCCACAGGAGGGACAGGCGAACCAAGAGACCCAGTACTTC. Full variable domain (missing parts from reference TRBV5-1 and TRBJ2-5): KAGVTQTPRYLIKTRGQQVTLSCSPISGHRSVSWYQQTPGQGLQFLFEYFSETQRNKGNFPGRFSGRQFSNSRSEMNVSTLELGDSALYLCASSPQEGQANQETQYFGPGTRLLVL.

V usage is TRBV7-9 and J usage is TRBJ2-7; D is ambiguous. Trimming cost V 5 bases and J 1 base, with 3 bases left between them. The CDR3 covers 11 residues. Germline assignment: CDR1 SEHNR and CDR2 FQNEAQ (reference sequence). The DNA for the CDR3 is TGTGCCAGCAGCCGGTCCTACGAGCAGTACTTC. Its translation: CASSRSYEQYF. Filled out from reference TRBV7-9 and TRBJ2-7, the complete variable domain reads DTGVSQNPRHKITKRGQNVTFRCDPISEHNRLYWYRQTLGQGPEFLTYFQNEAQLEKSRLLSDRFSAERPKGSFSTLEIQRTEQGDSAMYLCASSRSYEQYFGPGTRLTVT.

This clone was seen just once. The rearrangement links TRBV5-1 to TRBJ1-1; perhaps TRBD1 as D (5 bases). Trimming pared 3 bases from V and 0 bases from J, leaving 12 bases between. This CDR3 is 15 amino acids long. Looked up from germline, CDR1 is SGHRS and CDR2 is YFSETQ. The CDR3 sequence is CASSSGGGMNTEAFF. The CDR3, as DNA: TGCGCCAGCAGCTCTGGTGGGGGGATGAACACTGAAGCTTTCTTT.

The chain has TRBV4-2 and TRBJ2-3, with D tentatively TRBD2 (6 bases). The CDR3 runs to 16 residues. Deletions cut 0 bases from V and 2 bases from J, with 12 bases between. The germline CDR1 and CDR2 sequences are LGHNA and YNFKEQ. CDR3 coding DNA: TGTGCCAGCAGCCAAGATCGGGTAGCGGTCACAGATACGCAGTATTTT. It encodes CASSQDRVAVTDTQYF.

The chain links TRBV9 to TRBJ1-1, with 9 positions matching TRBD1. The CDR3 totals 18 residues. Germline V gene data show CDR1 as SGDLS and CDR2 as YYNGEE. The trim removed 0 bases at V and 8 bases at J, leaving 17 bases unmatched. DNA of the CDR3: TGTGCCAGCAGCGTAGGCTCCGGGACAGGGAGCGTGGGGATAGAAGCTTTCTTT. Amino acid sequence: CASSVGSGTGSVGIEAFF.

The rearrangement joins TRBV7-3 to TRBJ2-5; D is possibly TRBD2 (5 bases). Deletions cut 1 base from V and 7 bases from J, with 13 bases between. The germline V gene encodes CDR1 SGHTA and CDR2 FQGTGA. This CDR3 spans 14 amino acids. In nucleotides, the CDR3 is TGTGCCAGCAGCTTAAGAGGGTCACCTGCGACCCAGTACTTC. Encoded protein: CASSLRGSPATQYF.

The chain couples TRBV6-4 to TRBJ2-1, with TRBD2 identical over 7 bases. Germline V gene data show CDR1 as MRHNA and CDR2 as SNTAGT. After removal of 2 bases from V and 3 bases from J, the junction contained 4 bases not matched to a gene. The CDR3 is 15 residues long. CDR3: CASSDVGGSYNEQFF. DNA of the CDR3: TGTGCCAGCAGTGACGTAGGCGGGAGCTACAATGAGCAGTTCTTC.

The chain links TRBV6-5 to TRBJ2-7; the D gene could be TRBD1 or TRBD2 (5 bases each). Germline V gives CDR1 MNHEY, CDR2 SVGAGI. V lost 6 bases and J lost 1, with 16 bases in between. The CDR3 runs 15 residues. In DNA, the CDR3 is TGTGCCAGCAGATACCGGGACGGACAATCCTACGAGCAGTACTTC. Amino acids: CASRYRDGQSYEQYF.

The chain employs TRBV7-9 and TRBJ2-6; either TRBD1 or TRBD2 may fit D (5 bases each). CDR1 and CDR2 (germline): SEHNR, FQNEAQ (reference sequence). Trimming shortened V by 9 bases and J by 4 bases, and 10 bases separated the two germline ends. This CDR3 is built from 13 residues. The CDR3, as DNA: TGTGCCAGGACTGGGACCGGGGCCAACGTCCTGACTTTC. Translated, it gives CARTGTGANVLTF.

CDR3 nucleotide sequence: TGTGCCTGGACGAACGGGGACAATCAGCCCCAGCATTTT. Protein: CAWTNGDNQPQHF. This chain uses TRBV30 with TRBJ1-5; no definite D call. CDR3 size: 13 residues. CDR1 is GTSNPN and CDR2 is SVGIG in the germline V gene (reference sequence). Deletions cut 4 bases from V and 3 bases from J, with 10 bases between.

The chain has TRBV5-1 and TRBJ2-7; TRBD2 matches at 12 bases. CDR1 and CDR2 (germline): SGHRS, YFSETQ. There are 16 residues in the CDR3. The junction had 8 bases not matched to a gene; V was cut back by 2 bases and J by 5 bases. Written as DNA, the CDR3 is TGCGCCAGCAGCTTTGTACTAGCGGGAGGCGTCAACGAGCAGTACTTC. Its protein product is CASSFVLAGGVNEQYF.

This clone was counted once. The chain combines TRBV7-9 with TRBJ2-1; the D is unclear. Germline CDR1 and CDR2: SEHNR and FQNEAQ (reference sequence). V was clipped by 5 bases and J by 4 bases, with 18 bases between them. This CDR3 has 16 amino acids. In DNA, the CDR3 is TGTGCCAGCAGCCCGCCCCAAAATGCCGGATACAATGAGCAGTTCTTC. Protein sequence: CASSPPQNAGYNEQFF.